This entry features one T cell receptor beta chain sequence. The antigen is undetermined. The CDR3 contains 13 residues. CDR1 MNHEY and CDR2 SVGAGI come from the germline V gene. V was pared by 2 bases and J by 4 bases, with 9 bases between. This sample was taken from a study of long-term antiretroviral therapy in people with HIV. General study findings and limits: Regardless of time point, clones expanded before ART dominated the repertoire.

Survey-level immunoSEQ v3.0 assays were run. Produced via immunoSEQ multiplex PCR; TCRdb's table is partial and in-frame only. This repertoire shows under 45,000 clones, 85% to 90% found once; its top ten account for around 4%. This clonotype was sampled from a woman aged 50 to 60 with HIV. The chain couples TRBV6-5 to TRBJ2-7; D unclear. This sample comprised unsorted PBMCs, obtained 1.2 years after starting antiretroviral therapy. In DNA, the CDR3 is TGTGCCAGCAGTTACGCCCGGGTTTACGAGCAGTACTTC. This codes for CASSYARVYEQYF.